The subject of this entry is one T cell receptor beta chain. What antigen it recognizes has not been identified. No much larger clone is present one base from it, and per-base qualities are unavailable. The CDR3 contains 15 residues, cysteine and phenylalanine counted. Of the read, only the CDR3 DNA is kept; its 45 bases are in frame from base 1. Per the germline V gene, SGDLS is the CDR1 and YYNGEE is the CDR2. V is cut by 0 bases and J by 6 bases, and the space between the germline ends is 12 bases. The roughly 39 donors, aged roughly 6 to 95 years, were systemically healthy Caucasian individuals from Russia. Each donor gave ten milliliters of peripheral blood, collected into EDTA-treated Vacutainer tubes. PBMCs were isolated by Ficoll-Paque density-gradient centrifugation, with at least 7 million obtained per sample. Total RNA, at least 6 micrograms per sample, was extracted from PBMCs with Trizol reagent. Naive CD45RAhigh/CD27high T cell percentages were measured by flow cytometry on a PBMC aliquot from every donor.

This sample was included in a study of blood T cells in healthy people across ages (dated by TCRdb to between 2015 and 2017). A note on the overall study: In model experiments, template switching captured roughly one uniquely barcoded TCR beta cDNA molecule for every two T cells. Using deep sequencing normalized with unique cDNA molecular identifiers, the study measured how TCR beta repertoire diversity changes with age. The donors were divided into four age groups: young (average 16 years), middle-aged (about 39), aged (approximately 62) and long-lived (roughly 82). Donors of different ages were randomly distributed across sequencing lanes to avoid experimental bias. For two donors (one aged 18 to 30 and one aged 80 or older), the study analyzed two additional independent replicas of 1 million unique cDNA reads from the same blood draw. General conclusions and limits of the study: As age increased, observed TCR beta diversity per million T cells dropped in a roughly linear way, and a significant reduction was already evident by age roughly 40. Compared with the aged group, more naive CD4+ T cells, fewer expanded clones and increased TCR diversity were shown by the long-lived group, suggesting age selection. Conclusive comparison of naive and antigen-experienced compartments was prevented by the profiling of bulk unsorted PBMCs. Estimates of total diversity from one million sequenced T cells were regarded as lower bounds and underestimates. Because donor CMV infection status was unknown, age-related changes in expanded clonotypes were potentially confounded. The percentage of naive T cells measured by flow cytometry correlated strongly with observed TCR beta diversity.

The library came from 5' RACE. The instrument given in TCRdb is Illumina HiSeq 2500. The second PCR ran for roughly 7 to 11 cycles and used a J-beta primer mix along with a sample-barcoded 5' primer. A template-switch 5' adaptor carrying 12 random nucleotides introduced a unique molecular identifier onto each TCR beta cDNA molecule. At least 2.5 million CDR3-containing paired-end reads were obtained from each sample. All of the RNA was converted into first-strand cDNA using the Mint cDNA synthesis kit, with a TRBC-specific oligonucleotide serving as the primer. Following uracil-DNA glycosylase treatment, a first 18-cycle PCR with universal primers M1SS and BC2_uni_R was performed on all cDNA. For the original study's pipeline: For normalization, 1 million high-quality reads were randomly selected from each sample, with every read carrying a distinct molecular identifier. Instead of being binned into consensus sequences, reads that shared molecular identifiers were thrown out. CDR3 identification, clonotype clustering and error correction used MiTCR with a Q25 quality threshold and the strictest error-elimination algorithm. Lower-bound total TCR beta diversity was estimated with a nonparametric unseen species model using Euler transformation. TCRdb itself trimmed the public reads at Q25 with fastp, ran MiXCR and retained productive beta chains. Rows with one shared CDR3 protein collapse into an entry with the most common genes and DNA. The V and J calls were not made by the authors but by TCRdb's processing. The sample includes 1 million or so distinct CDR3 sequences, with 40% to 50% observed a single time. The ten largest clones capture approximately 17% of the sample.

The chain links TRBV9 with TRBJ2-2; the D element might be TRBD1 or TRBD2, as each aligns at 6 bases. The receptor was isolated from a woman aged 60-70 years in good health. Sequencing input: blood. The nucleotides are TGTGCCAGCAGCGTAGAGGGGGGCGCCCCCGGGGAGCTGTTTTTT. The resulting protein is CASSVEGGAPGELFF. Reference TRBV9 and TRBJ2-2 genes cover what lies past the CDR3, so the full variable domain is DSGVTQTPKHLITATGQRVTLRCSPRSGDLSVYWYQQSLDQGLQFLIQYYNGEERAKGNILERFSAQQFPDLHSELNLSSLELGDSALYFCASSVEGGAPGELFFGEGSRLTVL.